Each of the 4 T cell receptor beta chains below was sequenced from the same sample in a study of T cell repertoires in cytomegalovirus infection. From the reads, TCRdb called clonotypes with MiXCR, one entry per CDR3 protein. The repertoire has 75,000 to 95,000 distinct CDR3 sequences, approximately 43% of them found once; the top ten carry over 90%. Their recognized antigens are unknown. Material: CD8+ T cells from cultured PBMCs, obtained from culture after CMV antigen stimulation. Receptor source: a human donor in good health (CMV status not recorded). Some clones in this sample may be carry-over from other donors' samples.

This clonotype has a handful of counts. The chain joins TRBV4-1 to TRBJ2-3; 8 nucleotides match TRBD2. Losses at the gene ends were 0 bases for V and 2 bases for J; bases not matched to a gene: 1. The V gene's germline CDR1 is MGHRA and CDR2 YSYEKL. The CDR3 extends over 15 amino acids. The CDR3 bases are TGCGCCAGCAGCCAAGAGCGGGGGGTCACAGATACGCAGTATTTT. Amino acid sequence: CASSQERGVTDTQYF.

This clonotype was found once. The chain uses TRBV7-8 and TRBJ2-7; D remains ambiguous. CDR1 is SGHVS, CDR2 FQNEAQ, per germline. Trimming stripped 3 bases from V and 2 bases from J, with 14 bases between. This CDR3 region has 15 residues. The CDR3 loop reads CASSFGYLLPYEQYF. As DNA, the CDR3 is TGTGCCAGCAGCTTCGGCTATTTGCTCCCCTACGAGCAGTACTTC.

The gene calls are TRBV14 and TRBJ1-6; D gene uncertain. Trimming left V 4 bases short and J 7 bases short, with 11 bases between. Germline V gene sequence: CDR1 SGHDN, CDR2 FVKESK. The CDR3 is 14 amino acids. CDR3 nucleotide sequence: TGTGCCAGCAGCCTTCGGCCCTTAAATTCACCCCTCCACTTT. Translation: CASSLRPLNSPLHF. Based on the CDR3 plus reference TRBV14 and TRBJ1-6, the full variable domain is EAGVTQFPSHSVIEKGQTVTLRCDPISGHDNLYWYRRVMGKEIKFLLHFVKESKQDESGMPNNRFLAERTGGTYSTLKVQPAELEDSGVYFCASSLRPLNSPLHFGNGTRLTVT.

The V and J genes are TRBV7-6 and TRBJ1-3; D is possibly TRBD1 (5 bases). Between the trimmed V and J ends, which lost 1 base and 2 bases, there was a span of 12 bases. Looked up from germline, CDR1 is SGHVS and CDR2 is FNYEAQ. The CDR3 contains 16 residues. The CDR3 sequence is CASSLVPGWPGNTIYF. The DNA of the CDR3 is TGTGCCAGCAGCTTAGTCCCAGGGTGGCCTGGAAACACCATATATTTT.